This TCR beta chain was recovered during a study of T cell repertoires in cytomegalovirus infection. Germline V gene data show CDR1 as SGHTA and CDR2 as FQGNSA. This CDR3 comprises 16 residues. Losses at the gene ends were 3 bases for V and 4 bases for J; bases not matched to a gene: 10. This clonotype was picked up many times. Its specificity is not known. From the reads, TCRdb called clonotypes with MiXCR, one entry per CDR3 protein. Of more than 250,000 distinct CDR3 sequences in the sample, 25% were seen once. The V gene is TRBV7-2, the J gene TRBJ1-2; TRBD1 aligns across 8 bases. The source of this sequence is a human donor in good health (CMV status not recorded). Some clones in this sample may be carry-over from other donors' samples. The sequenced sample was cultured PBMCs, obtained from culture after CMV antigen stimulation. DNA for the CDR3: TGTGCCAGCAGCTTCGCCGGACAGGGAGTTAGCTATGGCTACACCTTC. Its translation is CASSFAGQGVSYGYTF.